A selection of T cell receptor beta chains follows, all from one sample in a study of T-cell memory formation after mild COVID-19. One entry per CDR3 protein, called by TCRdb with MiXCR from the 5' RACE reads. In the table there are approximately 210,000 distinct CDR3 sequences, over 9.5% of which are singletons. Sequences were obtained from PBMCs or a T cell subset sorted from them (not recorded which). These receptors came from a young man who had mild COVID-19 (a few samples of this study predate the infection). Cell type and time point are not known. The CDR3 runs from the conserved cysteine through the conserved F or W. Fields, in order: V gene, J gene, clone size, D gene, CDR3 protein, CDR3 DNA. D genes are given only for firm matches. Rows may omit the clone size; those that give it use once, few, many or a size class.

v_gene: TRBV5-1
j_gene: TRBJ1-3
abundance: NA
d_gene: NA
CDR3aa: CASSEGRNTIYF
CDR3nt: TGCGCCAGCAGTGAAGGAAGAAACACCATATATTTT

v_gene: TRBV29-1
j_gene: TRBJ2-7
abundance: many
d_gene: NA
CDR3aa: CSVVAQVNSYEQYF
CDR3nt: TGCAGCGTTGTGGCACAGGTCAACTCCTACGAGCAGTACTTC

v_gene: TRBV3-1
j_gene: TRBJ1-1
abundance: few
d_gene: NA
CDR3aa: CASSPRTGRSEAFF
CDR3nt: TGTGCCAGCAGCCCGAGGACCGGGAGGTCTGAAGCTTTCTTT

v_gene: TRBV7-9
j_gene: TRBJ2-7
abundance: many
d_gene: TRBD1
CDR3aa: CASSWAGTDLEGQYF
CDR3nt: TGTGCCAGCAGCTGGGCCGGGACAGATTTGGAAGGGCAGTACTTC

v_gene: TRBV20-1
j_gene: TRBJ2-2
abundance: NA
d_gene: TRBD2
CDR3aa: CSARGLAGVGGELFF
CDR3nt: TGCAGTGCACGGGGACTAGCGGGGGTAGGCGGGGAGCTGTTTTTT

v_gene: TRBV9
j_gene: TRBJ2-3
abundance: few
d_gene: NA
CDR3aa: CASSVGSRFWEVTGYTDTQYF
CDR3nt: TGTGCCAGCAGCGTAGGGTCGAGGTTTTGGGAGGTGACAGGGTATACAGATACGCAGTATTTT

v_gene: TRBV3-1
j_gene: TRBJ2-7
abundance: many
d_gene: NA
CDR3aa: CASSQGAGPTGEQYF
CDR3nt: TGTGCCAGCAGCCAAGGGGCAGGCCCTACGGGTGAGCAGTACTTC

v_gene: TRBV3-1
j_gene: TRBJ2-7
abundance: few
d_gene: NA
CDR3aa: CASSQGQGGYEQYF
CDR3nt: TGTGCCAGCAGCCAAGGACAGGGAGGCTACGAGCAGTACTTC

v_gene: TRBV2
j_gene: TRBJ2-5
abundance: NA
d_gene: NA
CDR3aa: CASQSQGLPQETQYF
CDR3nt: TGTGCCAGCCAGTCTCAGGGCCTACCCCAAGAGACCCAGTACTTC

v_gene: TRBV6-2/TRBV6-3
j_gene: TRBJ2-3
abundance: NA
d_gene: NA
CDR3aa: CASSYRGRANTDTQYF
CDR3nt: TGTGCCAGCAGTTACCGAGGCAGGGCGAACACAGATACGCAGTATTTT

v_gene: TRBV5-1
j_gene: TRBJ1-1
abundance: few
d_gene: TRBD1
CDR3aa: CASVRDRSSEAFF
CDR3nt: TGCGCCAGCGTCCGGGACAGGAGCTCTGAAGCTTTCTTT

v_gene: TRBV6-5
j_gene: TRBJ1-2
abundance: NA
d_gene: TRBD1
CDR3aa: CASRSGGQGALGYTF
CDR3nt: TGTGCCAGCAGGAGCGGGGGACAGGGGGCTCTCGGCTACACCTTC

v_gene: TRBV30
j_gene: TRBJ2-7
abundance: few
d_gene: TRBD2
CDR3aa: CAWRTSVVYEQYF
CDR3nt: TGTGCCTGGAGGACTAGCGTCGTTTACGAGCAGTACTTC

v_gene: TRBV5-1
j_gene: TRBJ2-3
abundance: many
d_gene: TRBD1
CDR3aa: CASSPTQGAPNTQYF
CDR3nt: TGCGCCAGCAGCCCGACGCAGGGGGCGCCGAATACGCAGTATTTT

v_gene: TRBV4-1
j_gene: TRBJ2-7
abundance: few
d_gene: TRBD1
CDR3aa: CASSQSGTGYEQYF
CDR3nt: TGCGCCAGCAGCCAATCCGGGACAGGGTACGAGCAGTACTTC

v_gene: TRBV29-1
j_gene: TRBJ2-5
abundance: few
d_gene: TRBD2
CDR3aa: CSVHGGAGETQYF
CDR3nt: TGCAGCGTTCACGGGGGGGCAGGAGAGACCCAGTACTTC

v_gene: TRBV7-9
j_gene: TRBJ2-7
abundance: many
d_gene: TRBD2
CDR3aa: CASSLGPGTSGDEQYF
CDR3nt: TGTGCCAGCAGCTTAGGGCCTGGGACTAGCGGCGACGAGCAGTACTTC

v_gene: TRBV5-4
j_gene: TRBJ2-7
abundance: NA
d_gene: NA
CDR3aa: CASRSWGQSSYEQYF
CDR3nt: TGTGCCAGCAGGTCGTGGGGACAAAGCTCCTACGAGCAGTACTTC

v_gene: TRBV5-1
j_gene: TRBJ1-3
abundance: NA
d_gene: NA
CDR3aa: CASSLDTNSGNTIYF
CDR3nt: TGCGCCAGCAGCTTGGATACGAACTCTGGAAACACCATATATTTT

v_gene: TRBV12-3/TRBV12-4
j_gene: TRBJ2-4
abundance: NA
d_gene: TRBD1
CDR3aa: CASSLNRGKNIQYF
CDR3nt: TGTGCCAGCAGTTTAAACAGGGGCAAAAACATTCAGTACTTC

v_gene: TRBV28
j_gene: TRBJ2-2
abundance: few
d_gene: TRBD2
CDR3aa: CASSPGGENTGELFF
CDR3nt: TGTGCCAGCAGCCCTGGGGGGGAGAACACCGGGGAGCTGTTTTTT

v_gene: TRBV7-7
j_gene: TRBJ2-3
abundance: few
d_gene: NA
CDR3aa: CASSISPASTDTQYF
CDR3nt: TGTGCTAGCAGCATTAGTCCGGCTAGCACAGATACGCAGTATTTT

v_gene: TRBV6-5
j_gene: TRBJ1-6
abundance: NA
d_gene: NA
CDR3aa: CASSYERFSPLHF
CDR3nt: TGTGCCAGCAGTTATGAGAGGTTCTCACCCCTCCACTTT

v_gene: TRBV28
j_gene: TRBJ1-5
abundance: few
d_gene: TRBD1
CDR3aa: CASSPGQGVRQPQHF
CDR3nt: TGTGCCAGCAGTCCGGGACAGGGGGTGCGACAGCCCCAGCATTTT

v_gene: TRBV25-1
j_gene: TRBJ1-2
abundance: NA
d_gene: TRBD1
CDR3aa: CASSEDYRGLREGYTF
CDR3nt: TGTGCCAGCAGTGAAGATTACAGGGGGCTTAGGGAAGGCTACACCTTC

v_gene: TRBV7-8
j_gene: TRBJ2-1
abundance: many
d_gene: TRBD1
CDR3aa: CASSVMTGSYNEQFF
CDR3nt: TGTGCCAGCAGCGTCATGACAGGGAGCTACAATGAGCAGTTCTTC

v_gene: TRBV6-2/TRBV6-3
j_gene: TRBJ1-4
abundance: NA
d_gene: NA
CDR3aa: CASSYSGRVEKLFF
CDR3nt: TGTGCCAGCAGTTACTCGGGCAGGGTGGAAAAACTGTTTTTT

v_gene: TRBV7-9
j_gene: TRBJ1-1
abundance: NA
d_gene: NA
CDR3aa: CASTVILNTEAFF
CDR3nt: TGTGCCAGCACCGTGATTCTGAACACTGAAGCTTTCTTT

v_gene: TRBV7-2
j_gene: TRBJ2-3
abundance: NA
d_gene: TRBD1
CDR3aa: CASTLGYRGHGTQYF
CDR3nt: TGTGCCAGCACCCTGGGCTACAGGGGGCACGGTACGCAGTATTTT

v_gene: TRBV2
j_gene: TRBJ2-2
abundance: many
d_gene: NA
CDR3aa: CASSVGGFGTGELFF
CDR3nt: TGTGCCAGCAGTGTAGGGGGTTTCGGCACCGGGGAGCTGTTTTTT

v_gene: TRBV3-1
j_gene: TRBJ1-3
abundance: NA
d_gene: NA
CDR3aa: CASSPFSTGSGNTIYF
CDR3nt: TGTGCCAGCAGCCCCTTTTCTACAGGCTCTGGAAACACCATATATTTT

v_gene: TRBV7-3
j_gene: TRBJ2-1
abundance: many
d_gene: TRBD1
CDR3aa: CASSTGQGDYNEQFF
CDR3nt: TGTGCCAGCAGCACCGGACAGGGTGACTACAATGAGCAGTTCTTC

v_gene: TRBV27
j_gene: TRBJ2-2
abundance: NA
d_gene: NA
CDR3aa: CASAPTGNTGELFF
CDR3nt: TGTGCCAGCGCTCCCACAGGGAACACCGGGGAGCTGTTTTTT

v_gene: TRBV2
j_gene: TRBJ2-2
abundance: NA
d_gene: NA
CDR3aa: CASSLRSIGELFF
CDR3nt: TGTGCCAGCAGCCTCCGATCAATCGGGGAGCTGTTTTTT

v_gene: TRBV20-1
j_gene: TRBJ2-3
abundance: few
d_gene: NA
CDR3aa: CSARQGSPDTQYF
CDR3nt: TGCAGTGCTAGACAGGGGAGCCCAGATACGCAGTATTTT

v_gene: TRBV5-1
j_gene: TRBJ2-3
abundance: few
d_gene: TRBD2
CDR3aa: CASSETGGNTDTQYF
CDR3nt: TGCGCCAGCAGCGAAACCGGGGGGAACACAGATACGCAGTATTTT

v_gene: TRBV6-1
j_gene: TRBJ2-1
abundance: NA
d_gene: NA
CDR3aa: CASSGLLSSYNEQFF
CDR3nt: TGTGCCAGCAGTGGGCTCTTGAGCTCCTACAATGAGCAGTTCTTC

v_gene: TRBV7-2
j_gene: TRBJ2-2
abundance: few
d_gene: TRBD1
CDR3aa: CASSGRGQARAGELFF
CDR3nt: TGTGCCAGCAGCGGTCGAGGACAGGCACGCGCCGGGGAGCTGTTTTTT

v_gene: TRBV12-3/TRBV12-4
j_gene: TRBJ2-1
abundance: few
d_gene: NA
CDR3aa: CASSLRRRDRNEQFF
CDR3nt: TGTGCCAGCAGCCTCCGACGGCGGGATAGGAATGAGCAGTTCTTC

v_gene: TRBV5-1
j_gene: TRBJ2-4
abundance: many
d_gene: TRBD1
CDR3aa: CASSFWGQGEIQYF
CDR3nt: TGCGCCAGCAGCTTTTGGGGACAGGGGGAGATTCAGTACTTC

v_gene: TRBV27
j_gene: TRBJ1-2
abundance: NA
d_gene: NA
CDR3aa: CASRQMTNYGYTF
CDR3nt: TGTGCCAGCAGACAGATGACTAACTATGGCTACACCTTC

v_gene: TRBV6-5
j_gene: TRBJ1-6
abundance: NA
d_gene: NA
CDR3aa: CASRNFGRSNSPLHF
CDR3nt: TGTGCCAGCCGTAATTTCGGTCGGAGTAATTCACCCCTCCACTTT

v_gene: TRBV9
j_gene: TRBJ2-3
abundance: few
d_gene: NA
CDR3aa: CASSVGSSTDTQYF
CDR3nt: TGTGCCAGCAGCGTAGGGTCTAGCACAGATACGCAGTATTTT

v_gene: TRBV5-6
j_gene: TRBJ2-1
abundance: many
d_gene: NA
CDR3aa: CASSLMSGNNEQFF
CDR3nt: TGTGCCAGCAGCTTGATGAGCGGAAACAATGAGCAGTTCTTC

v_gene: TRBV5-6
j_gene: TRBJ1-2
abundance: many
d_gene: NA
CDR3aa: CASSAGGLYGYTF
CDR3nt: TGTGCCAGCAGCGCCGGGGGACTCTATGGCTACACCTTC

v_gene: TRBV15
j_gene: TRBJ1-6
abundance: NA
d_gene: NA
CDR3aa: CATRPEGTSPLHF
CDR3nt: TGTGCCACCAGGCCCGAGGGTACTTCACCCCTCCACTTT

v_gene: TRBV20-1
j_gene: TRBJ1-4
abundance: few
d_gene: NA
CDR3aa: CSARGQSNEKLFF
CDR3nt: TGCAGTGCTAGAGGACAGTCTAATGAAAAACTGTTTTTT

v_gene: TRBV5-1
j_gene: TRBJ2-7
abundance: few
d_gene: TRBD2
CDR3aa: CASSLSASGGLYEQYF
CDR3nt: TGCGCCAGCAGCTTGTCGGCTAGCGGGGGGTTGTACGAGCAGTACTTC

v_gene: TRBV20-1
j_gene: TRBJ2-3
abundance: NA
d_gene: NA
CDR3aa: CSARDVDTQYF
CDR3nt: TGCAGTGCTAGAGATGTAGATACGCAGTATTTT

v_gene: TRBV10-3
j_gene: TRBJ2-6
abundance: few
d_gene: NA
CDR3aa: CAISEGATGANVLTF
CDR3nt: TGTGCCATCAGTGAGGGGGCCACCGGGGCCAACGTCCTGACTTTC

v_gene: TRBV9
j_gene: TRBJ2-3
abundance: NA
d_gene: NA
CDR3aa: CASSFRQTDTQYF
CDR3nt: TGTGCCAGCAGCTTCCGGCAGACAGATACGCAGTATTTT

v_gene: TRBV27
j_gene: TRBJ2-5
abundance: NA
d_gene: TRBD2
CDR3aa: CASKGLARETQYF
CDR3nt: TGTGCCAGCAAAGGACTAGCACGAGAGACCCAGTACTTC

v_gene: TRBV20-1
j_gene: TRBJ2-5
abundance: many
d_gene: NA
CDR3aa: CSAERLEQETQYF
CDR3nt: TGCAGTGCTGAGCGGCTAGAACAAGAGACCCAGTACTTC

v_gene: TRBV5-6
j_gene: TRBJ1-6
abundance: NA
d_gene: NA
CDR3aa: CASSSWANSPLHF
CDR3nt: TGTGCCAGCAGCTCATGGGCTAATTCACCCCTCCACTTT